The 30 T cell receptor beta chains presented below share a single source sample, sequenced in a study of T cells after yellow fever vaccination. TCRdb ran MiXCR on the 5' RACE reads and lists one entry per CDR3 protein. The table lists around 320,000 distinct CDR3 sequences, about 10% of them singletons, with about 3.5% in the top ten. The sequences come from CD4+ T cells sorted from PBMCs, collected 45 days after the yellow fever booster vaccination. The receptors here all came from a man aged 18 to 29 who received the YFV17D yellow fever vaccine.

This clonotype has more than one count but fewer than ten. The CDR3, as DNA: TGTGCCAGCCACCGGGGGGTTGGTGGCTACACCTTC. It specifies CASHRGVGGYTF. The chain joins TRBV12-3 or TRBV12-4 to TRBJ1-2, with D possibly TRBD1 on 5 matching bases. This CDR3 comprises 12 residues. V gave up 8 bases and J gave up 7 bases, with 14 bases separating them.

V and J are TRBV15 and TRBJ2-7; 8 bases align to TRBD1. There are 13 residues in the CDR3. The ends lost 7 bases at V and 3 bases at J; junction bases unmatched: 5. Germline V gene data show CDR1 as LNHNV and CDR2 as YYDKDF (reference sequence). The CDR3 nucleotides are TGTGCCACCACCTACGACAGGGGCTACGAGCAGTACTTC. Amino acids: CATTYDRGYEQYF.

This clonotype was seen only a few times. The rearrangement uses TRBV5-1 and TRBJ2-7; 12 nucleotides match TRBD2. Looked up from germline, CDR1 is SGHRS and CDR2 is YFSETQ. The CDR3 consists of 16 residues. V lost 3 bases to trimming and J lost 1 base; unmatched junction nucleotides: 5. In nucleotides, the CDR3 is TGCGCCAGCAGCTGGGCCGGGACTAGCGGGTCCTACGAGCAGTACTTC. Translating gives CASSWAGTSGSYEQYF.

This rearrangement joins TRBV28 to TRBJ2-4; D is possibly TRBD1 (5 bases). The V gene lost 5 bases and the J gene lost 0 bases, with 14 bases spanning the gap. The CDR3 is 16 amino acids. Germline-derived CDR1 and CDR2 are MDHEN and SYDVKM. The CDR3 DNA sequence: TGTGCCAGCAGTGCCGTGGGGCGTCTAGCCAAAAACATTCAGTACTTC. Translation: CASSAVGRLAKNIQYF.

This clonotype appeared a few times. CDR3 nucleotides: TGTGCCAGCAGTTACATCGGAGTTGGCACTGAAGCTTTCTTT. This translates into CASSYIGVGTEAFF. This chain links TRBV6-5 with TRBJ1-1, with D unresolved. CDR1 is MNHEY and CDR2 is SVGAGI in the germline V gene. CDR3 size: 14 residues. V lost 2 bases and J lost 4, with 11 bases in between.

The V call is TRBV7-2, the J call TRBJ1-6; 9 bases align to TRBD1. Trimming removed 2 bases from V and 9 bases from J; junction bases left unmatched: 14. In germline, CDR1 is SGHTA, CDR2 FQGNSA. There are 18 residues in the CDR3. CDR3 region: CASSLSTRKGTGFSPLHF. The CDR3 DNA reads TGTGCCAGCAGCTTATCAACAAGGAAGGGGACAGGGTTTTCACCCCTCCACTTT.

This clonotype showed up many times. V usage is TRBV18 and J usage is TRBJ2-7, with 11 positions matching TRBD1. V lost 4 bases and J lost 4; bases outside the gene matches: 6. The CDR3 loop spans 15 amino acids. Per germline, CDR1 KGHSH and CDR2 LQKENI. The CDR3: CASSLDGTGGYEQYV. The CDR3 DNA sequence: TGTGCCAGCTCACTCGACGGGACAGGGGGTTACGAGCAGTACGTC.

This clonotype was seen a handful of times. V and J are TRBV4-1 and TRBJ2-1; 9 nucleotides agree with TRBD1. The junction had 12 bases not matched to a gene; V was cut back by 4 bases and J by 11 bases. Germline-derived CDR1 and CDR2 are MGHRA and YSYEKL. There are 15 residues in the CDR3. For the CDR3, the DNA is TGCGCCAGCAGCCCTTCAGGGACAGGGTCGACGAAGCAGTTCTTC. It translates to CASSPSGTGSTKQFF.

This clonotype occurred many times. V and J are TRBV7-9 and TRBJ1-5; D is uncertain. V was pared by 5 bases and J by 4 bases, with 9 bases between. Germline CDR1 and CDR2: SEHNR and FQNEAQ (reference sequence). The CDR3 extends over 13 amino acids. The chain's CDR3 is CASSLDGNQPQHF. In DNA, the CDR3 is TGTGCCAGCAGCCTCGACGGGAATCAGCCCCAGCATTTT.

This clonotype was counted a few times. This chain uses TRBV12-3 or TRBV12-4 with TRBJ2-4, with 10 bases lining up with TRBD1. The J segment lost 7 bases and the V segment lost 9 bases, leaving 18 bases of the junction unmatched. The CDR3 contains 17 residues. The CDR3 nucleotides are TGTGCCAGTGCTAAAGGACAGGGGGGAAATTCGTGGAACATTCAGTACTTC. Its translation: CASAKGQGGNSWNIQYF.

In this sample, this clonotype turned up many times. The chain carries TRBV20-1 and TRBJ2-7, with 9 bases that match TRBD1. The germline gives CDR1 DFQATT, CDR2 SNEGSKA (reference sequence). This CDR3 is 14 amino acids long. The J segment lost 4 bases and the V segment lost 2 bases, leaving 6 bases of the junction unmatched. The CDR3 sequence is CSARFQDRGYEQYV. CDR3 nucleotide sequence: TGCAGTGCTAGATTTCAAGACAGGGGGTACGAGCAGTACGTC.

The rearrangement uses TRBV7-2 and TRBJ2-4; D might be TRBD1 or TRBD2, each matching 5 bases. Germline V CDR1 and CDR2: SGHTA, FQGNSA. V was shortened by 5 bases and J by 7 bases, with 12 bases between the two germline ends. The CDR3 length is 13 residues. In DNA, the CDR3 is TGTGCCAGCAGCCCACCGGGACCTAACATTCAGTACTTC. Its translation: CASSPPGPNIQYF.

V and J are TRBV25-1 and TRBJ1-1, with D tentatively TRBD1 (5 bases). V gave up 3 bases and J gave up 10 bases, with 15 bases separating them. This CDR3 contains 13 residues. Germline loops: CDR1 MGHDK, CDR2 SYGVNS. Here the CDR3 reads CASSEGRARVAFF. The CDR3 region has the DNA TGTGCCAGCAGTGAGGGCAGGGCCAGGGTAGCTTTCTTT.

This clonotype turned up a few times. The rearrangement links TRBV11-2 to TRBJ2-2; TRBD1 agrees at 11 bases. In germline, CDR1 is SGHAT, CDR2 FQNNGV. V lost 5 bases, J lost 3 bases, and 2 bases stayed unmatched. This CDR3 region has 15 residues. In nucleotides, the CDR3 is TGTGCCAGCAGCCGGGACAGGGGGTACACCGGGGAGCTGTTTTTT. Translating it yields CASSRDRGYTGELFF.

This clonotype was observed at least ten times. The genes are TRBV20-1 and TRBJ1-5; D possibly corresponds to TRBD1 (6 bases). CDR1 is DFQATT and CDR2 is SNEGSKA in the germline V gene (reference sequence). The ends were cut back, 1 base at V and 5 bases at J, with 12 bases in the middle. The CDR3 loop spans 14 amino acids. In DNA, the CDR3 is TGCAGTGCTAGAGTACAGGGCTCGCATCAGCCCCAGCATTTT. Translated: CSARVQGSHQPQHF.

As DNA, the CDR3 is TGTGCCAGCAGCCCGGACACTGAAAAACTGTTTTTT. This gives the protein CASSPDTEKLFF. The chain combines TRBV7-2 with TRBJ1-4; D possibly corresponds to TRBD1 (5 bases). The ends were cut back, 5 bases at V and 7 bases at J, with 8 bases in the middle. The CDR3 runs 12 residues. Germline-derived CDR1 and CDR2 are SGHTA and FQGNSA.

A few counts support this clonotype. This rearrangement joins TRBV5-5 to TRBJ2-7; D gene ambiguous. Germline V gene lookup returns CDR1 SGHKS and CDR2 YYEKEE (reference sequence). V lost 5 bases and J lost 2, with 17 bases in between. This CDR3 is built from 15 residues. CDR3 sequence (DNA): TGTGCCAGCAGTCCCAGGCTGGGCTTTACCTACGAGCAGTACTTC. Translating it yields CASSPRLGFTYEQYF.

This clonotype was seen repeatedly, ten times or more. The V and J genes are TRBV29-1 and TRBJ1-1; the D gene is possibly TRBD1 (6 bases). The CDR3 covers 12 residues. Germline V gene data show CDR1 as SQVTM and CDR2 as ANQGSEA. Trimming shortened V by 4 bases and J by 4 bases, and 10 bases separated the two germline ends. The CDR3 DNA is TGCAGCGTTGGGAGAGGGGGCACTGAAGCTTTCTTT. Protein sequence: CSVGRGGTEAFF.

The chain carries TRBV29-1 and TRBJ1-6; possible D gene TRBD1, 5 bases. The germline V and J ends were trimmed by 5 bases and 10 bases, with 18 bases remaining between them. The CDR3 has 14 residues. CDR1 and CDR2 (germline): SQVTM, ANQGSEA. CDR3 coding DNA: TGCAGCGTTTTTTCCCGGCAGGGTCGGTCACCCCTCCACTTT. The encoded protein is CSVFSRQGRSPLHF. Using reference TRBV29-1 and TRBJ1-6 for the parts outside the CDR3, the full variable domain is SAVISQKPSRDICQRGTSLTIQCQVDSQVTMMFWYRQQPGQSLTLIATANQGSEATYESGFVIDKFPISRPNLTFSTLTVSNMSPEDSSIYLCSVFSRQGRSPLHFGNGTRLTVT.

On this clonotype: The junction differs from germline at one of its ends, possibly a read error. V usage is TRBV11-3 and J usage is TRBJ1-2; 7 nucleotides align to TRBD1. The CDR3 loop spans 14 amino acids. Germline-derived CDR1 and CDR2 are SGHNT and YENEEA. CDR3 nucleotide sequence: TGTGCCAGCAGCCCACGTACAGGGGTGTATGCCTACACCTTC. This gives the protein CASSPRTGVYAYTF. Using reference TRBV11-3 and TRBJ1-2 for the parts outside the CDR3, the full variable domain is EAGVVQSPRYKIIEKKQPVAFWCNPISGHNTLYWYLQNLGQGPELLIRYENEEAVDDSQLPKDRFSAERLKGVDSTLKIQPAELGDSAVYLCASSPRTGVYAYTFGSGTRLTVV.

This clonotype came up many times. The chain combines TRBV6-2 or TRBV6-3 with TRBJ1-1, with 8 bases lining up with TRBD1. CDR3 size: 13 residues. V shed 10 bases and J 2 bases; nucleotides not matched to a gene: 6. The germline CDR1 and CDR2 sequences are MNHEY and SVGEGT. This chain's CDR3 is CAITDRVNTEAFF. CDR3 DNA sequence: TGTGCCATTACGGACAGGGTAAACACTGAAGCTTTCTTT.

The chain is built from TRBV29-1 and TRBJ2-7, with D perhaps being TRBD1 or TRBD2 (7 bases each). Germline CDR1 reads SQVTM; CDR2 reads ANQGSEA. The V end lost 7 bases, the J end lost 1 base, and 14 bases lay between the germline ends. The CDR3 runs 13 residues. CDR3 coding DNA: TGCAGCGCCACCCAGGGGGGGTCCTACGAGCAGTACTTC. Amino acids: CSATQGGSYEQYF.

The V call is TRBV9, the J call TRBJ2-1; 14 bases fit TRBD2. CDR3 length: 16 amino acids. J lost 9 bases, V lost 4 bases, and 9 bases had no gene match. Per the germline V gene, CDR1 is SGDLS and CDR2 is YYNGEE. The CDR3 nucleotides are TGTGCCAGCAGCCCGAGACTAGCGGGGGGGCCGGGTGAGCAGTTCTTC. As protein: CASSPRLAGGPGEQFF. The whole variable domain, filled in from reference TRBV9 and TRBJ2-1, reads DSGVTQTPKHLITATGQRVTLRCSPRSGDLSVYWYQQSLDQGLQFLIQYYNGEERAKGNILERFSAQQFPDLHSELNLSSLELGDSALYFCASSPRLAGGPGEQFFGPGTRLTVL.

This clonotype has more than one count but fewer than ten. CDR3 in DNA: TGTGCCAGCAGCGGGCTAGCGGGGGTACGAGAGCAGTACTTC. Translated: CASSGLAGVREQYF. The V and J genes are TRBV5-5 and TRBJ2-7; 10 nucleotides align to TRBD2. V shed 4 bases and J 7 bases; nucleotides not matched to a gene: 8. The CDR3 consists of 14 residues. Per the germline V gene, CDR1 is SGHKS and CDR2 is YYEKEE (reference sequence).

This chain links TRBV6-2 or TRBV6-3 with TRBJ2-3; D gene uncertain. The CDR3 sequence is 15 residues long. V lost 4 bases to trimming and J lost 0 bases, with 11 bases between them. In germline, CDR1 is MNHEY, CDR2 SVGEGT. This chain's CDR3 is CASSFGLVSTDTQYF. The CDR3 DNA follows: TGTGCCAGCAGTTTCGGGTTAGTTAGCACAGATACGCAGTATTTT.

This chain connects TRBV5-1 to TRBJ2-1, with TRBD2 identical over 7 bases. Germline assignment: CDR1 SGHRS and CDR2 YFSETQ. This CDR3 region has 14 residues. The J segment lost 9 bases and the V segment lost 5 bases, leaving 11 bases of the junction unmatched. CDR3: CASRNTGGTFEQFF. For the CDR3, the DNA is TGCGCCAGCAGAAACACCGGGGGGACTTTTGAGCAGTTCTTC.

This clonotype was counted at least ten times. This chain connects TRBV11-2 to TRBJ2-3; D is possibly TRBD1 (5 bases). V was cut by 3 bases and J by 2 bases, with 9 bases left in between. The CDR3 covers 14 residues. Germline CDR1 and CDR2: SGHAT and FQNNGV. The CDR3 DNA reads TGTGCCAGCAGCTTTGTGGGGCTCACAGATACGCAGTATTTT. It is translated as CASSFVGLTDTQYF.

There are a few counts of this clonotype. The chain uses TRBV6-6 and TRBJ2-5; 11 bases line up with TRBD2. V gave up 6 bases and J gave up 1 base; unmatched junction bases: 4. The CDR3 length is 15 residues. CDR1 MNHNY and CDR2 SVGAGI come from the germline V gene (reference sequence). Here the CDR3 reads CASRFGTSGQETQYF. CDR3 DNA: TGTGCCAGCAGATTCGGGACTAGCGGCCAAGAGACCCAGTACTTC.

The DNA of the CDR3 is TGTGCCAGCAGCCCCTTTCTTCCAGATACGCAGTATTTT. It translates to CASSPFLPDTQYF. This chain connects TRBV7-2 to TRBJ2-3; no reliable D call. With 5 bases removed from V and 4 bases from J, the gap between germline ends came to 10 bases. This CDR3 has 13 residues. From germline, CDR1 is SGHTA and CDR2 FQGNSA.

Here the CDR3 reads CSARSTSAASEQYF. In nucleotides, the CDR3 is TGCAGTGCTAGATCGACTAGCGCGGCCTCCGAGCAGTACTTC. The chain is built from TRBV20-1 and TRBJ2-7; 8 bases line up with TRBD2. V gave up 2 bases and J gave up 6 bases; unmatched junction bases: 9. Germline V gives CDR1 DFQATT, CDR2 SNEGSKA (reference sequence). The CDR3 spans 14 residues.